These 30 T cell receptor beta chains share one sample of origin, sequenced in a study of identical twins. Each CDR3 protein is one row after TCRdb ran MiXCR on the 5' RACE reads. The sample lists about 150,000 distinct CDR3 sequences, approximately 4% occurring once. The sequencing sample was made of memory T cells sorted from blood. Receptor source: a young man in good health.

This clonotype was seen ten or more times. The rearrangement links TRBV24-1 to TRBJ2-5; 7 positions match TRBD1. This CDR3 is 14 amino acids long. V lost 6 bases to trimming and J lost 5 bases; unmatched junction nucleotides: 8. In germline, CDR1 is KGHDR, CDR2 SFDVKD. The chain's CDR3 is CATSLATGTETQYF. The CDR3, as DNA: TGTGCCACCAGTTTGGCGACAGGGACGGAGACCCAGTACTTC.

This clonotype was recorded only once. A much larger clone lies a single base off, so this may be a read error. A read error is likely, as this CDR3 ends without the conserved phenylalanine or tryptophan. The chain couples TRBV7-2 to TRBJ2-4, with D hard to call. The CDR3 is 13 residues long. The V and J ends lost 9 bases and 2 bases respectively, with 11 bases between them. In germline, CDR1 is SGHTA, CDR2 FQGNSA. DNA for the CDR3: TGTGCCAGACGGGCCCCCCCCAAAAACATTCAGTACTGC. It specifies CARRAPPKNIQYC.

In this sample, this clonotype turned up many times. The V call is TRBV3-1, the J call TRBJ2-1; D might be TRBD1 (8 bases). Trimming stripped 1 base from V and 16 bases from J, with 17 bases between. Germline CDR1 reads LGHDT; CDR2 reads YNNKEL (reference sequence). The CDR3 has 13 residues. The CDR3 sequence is CASSQAGGGSPFF. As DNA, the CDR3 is TGTGCCAGCAGCCAAGCAGGGGGCGGGAGCCCTTTCTTC.

The CDR3 DNA is TGTGCCAGCAGCTTACGGACTAGCGCAAATGGGGTCGGAACCGGGGAGCTGTTTTTT. This sequence encodes CASSLRTSANGVGTGELFF. This sequence joins TRBV5-4 and TRBJ2-2; the match to TRBD2 covers 9 bases. The CDR3 is 19 residues long. Germline CDR1 SGHNT, CDR2 YYREEE (reference sequence). V was clipped by 2 bases and J by 5 bases; unmatched bases: 16.

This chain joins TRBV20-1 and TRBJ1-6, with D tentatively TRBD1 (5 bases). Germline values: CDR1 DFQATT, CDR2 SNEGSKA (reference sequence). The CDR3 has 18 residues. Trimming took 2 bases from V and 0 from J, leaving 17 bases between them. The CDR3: CSARKRINRSSYNSPLHF. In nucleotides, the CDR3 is TGCAGTGCTAGAAAACGAATAAACAGGAGCTCCTATAATTCACCCCTCCACTTT.

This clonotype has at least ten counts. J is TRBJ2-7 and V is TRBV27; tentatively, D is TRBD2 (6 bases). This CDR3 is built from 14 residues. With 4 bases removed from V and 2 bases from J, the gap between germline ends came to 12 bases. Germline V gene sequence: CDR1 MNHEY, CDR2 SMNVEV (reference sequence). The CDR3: CASSSTSWTYEQYF. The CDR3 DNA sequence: TGTGCCAGCAGTTCGACTAGTTGGACCTACGAGCAGTACTTC.

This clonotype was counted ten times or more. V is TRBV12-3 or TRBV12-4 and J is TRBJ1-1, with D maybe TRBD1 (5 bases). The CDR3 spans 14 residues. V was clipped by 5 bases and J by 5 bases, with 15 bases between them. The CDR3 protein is CASSDTGGGTEAFF. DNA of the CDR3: TGTGCCAGCAGTGACACCGGGGGGGGAACTGAAGCTTTCTTT.

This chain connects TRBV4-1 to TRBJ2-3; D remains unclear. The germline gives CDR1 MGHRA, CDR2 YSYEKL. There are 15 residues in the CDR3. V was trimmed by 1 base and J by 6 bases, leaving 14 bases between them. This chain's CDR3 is CASSQAGSRKDTQYF. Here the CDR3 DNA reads TGCGCCAGCAGCCAAGCGGGCTCTAGGAAGGATACGCAGTATTTT.

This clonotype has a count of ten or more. In DNA form, the CDR3 reads TGCAGCGTTGCCCTAGCGGGAGGAGGAGCCGGGGAGCTGTTTTTT. It specifies CSVALAGGGAGELFF. The chain is built from TRBV29-1 and TRBJ2-2; TRBD2 matches 11 bases. J gave up 6 bases and V 4 bases, and 7 bases lay outside the gene matches. CDR1 and CDR2 from the germline V gene are SQVTM and ANQGSEA. The CDR3 runs 15 residues.

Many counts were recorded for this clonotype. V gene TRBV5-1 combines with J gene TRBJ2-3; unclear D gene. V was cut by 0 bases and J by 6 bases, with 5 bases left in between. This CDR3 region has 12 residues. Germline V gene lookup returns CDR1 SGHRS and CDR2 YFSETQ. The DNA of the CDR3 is TGCGCCAGCAGCTTGGCGGACGATACGCAGTATTTT. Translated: CASSLADDTQYF.

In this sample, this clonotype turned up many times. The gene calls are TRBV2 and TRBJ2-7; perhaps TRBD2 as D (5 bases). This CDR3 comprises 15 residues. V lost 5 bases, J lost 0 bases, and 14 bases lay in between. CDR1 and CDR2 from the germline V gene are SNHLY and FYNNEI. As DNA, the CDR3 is TGTGCCAGCAGTTCCGCACAGACTACCTCCTACGAGCAGTACTTC. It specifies CASSSAQTTSYEQYF.

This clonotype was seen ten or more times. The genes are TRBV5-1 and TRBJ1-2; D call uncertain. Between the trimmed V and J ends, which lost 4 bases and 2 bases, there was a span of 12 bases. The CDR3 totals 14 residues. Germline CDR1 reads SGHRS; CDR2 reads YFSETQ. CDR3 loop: CASSNTTLNYGYTF. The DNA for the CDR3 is TGCGCCAGCAGCAACACGACACTCAACTATGGCTACACCTTC.

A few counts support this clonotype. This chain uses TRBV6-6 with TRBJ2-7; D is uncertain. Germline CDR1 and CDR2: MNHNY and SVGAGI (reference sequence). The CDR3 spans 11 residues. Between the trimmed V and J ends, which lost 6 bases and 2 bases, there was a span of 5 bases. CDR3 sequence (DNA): TGTGCCAGCAGGATGACCTACGAGCAGTACTTC. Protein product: CASRMTYEQYF.

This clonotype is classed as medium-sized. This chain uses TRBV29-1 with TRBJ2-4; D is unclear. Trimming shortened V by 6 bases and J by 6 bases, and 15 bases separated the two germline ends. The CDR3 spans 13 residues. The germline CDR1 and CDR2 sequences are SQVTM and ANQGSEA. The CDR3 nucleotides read TGCAGCGTAGGGCAGTACTCCGGAAACATTCAGTACTTC. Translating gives CSVGQYSGNIQYF.

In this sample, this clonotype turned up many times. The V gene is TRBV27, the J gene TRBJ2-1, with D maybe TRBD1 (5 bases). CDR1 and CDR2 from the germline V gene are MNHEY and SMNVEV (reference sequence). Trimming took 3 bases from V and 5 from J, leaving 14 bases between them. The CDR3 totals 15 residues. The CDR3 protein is CASSLAQGLDNEQFF. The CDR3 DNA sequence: TGTGCCAGCAGTTTGGCCCAGGGCCTAGACAATGAGCAGTTCTTC.

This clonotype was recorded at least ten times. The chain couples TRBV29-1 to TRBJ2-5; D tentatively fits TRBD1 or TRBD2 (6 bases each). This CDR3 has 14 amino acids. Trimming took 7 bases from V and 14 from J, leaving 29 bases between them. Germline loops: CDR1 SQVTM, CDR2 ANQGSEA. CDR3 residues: CSAATELGGGGYYF. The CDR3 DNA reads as TGCAGCGCTGCCACTGAGTTGGGGGGCGGCGGATACTACTTC.

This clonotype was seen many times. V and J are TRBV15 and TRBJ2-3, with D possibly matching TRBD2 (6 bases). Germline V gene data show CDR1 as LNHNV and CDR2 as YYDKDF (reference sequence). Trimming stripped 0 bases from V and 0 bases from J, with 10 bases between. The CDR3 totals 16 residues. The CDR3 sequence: CATSREPSASTDTQYF. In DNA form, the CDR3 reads TGTGCCACCAGCAGAGAACCTAGCGCTAGCACAGATACGCAGTATTTT.

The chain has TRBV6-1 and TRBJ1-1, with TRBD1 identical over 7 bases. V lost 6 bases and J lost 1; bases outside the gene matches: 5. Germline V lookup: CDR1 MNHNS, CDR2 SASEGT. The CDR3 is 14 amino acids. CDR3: CASRLTGPNTEAFF. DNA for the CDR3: TGTGCCAGCAGGCTGACAGGGCCGAACACTGAAGCTTTCTTT.

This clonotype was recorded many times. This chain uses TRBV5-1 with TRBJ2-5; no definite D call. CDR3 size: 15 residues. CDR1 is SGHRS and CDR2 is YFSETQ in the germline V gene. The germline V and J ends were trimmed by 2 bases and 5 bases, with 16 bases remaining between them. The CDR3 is CASSFWPGDRETQYF. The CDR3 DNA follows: TGCGCCAGCAGCTTTTGGCCAGGCGATAGGGAGACCCAGTACTTC.

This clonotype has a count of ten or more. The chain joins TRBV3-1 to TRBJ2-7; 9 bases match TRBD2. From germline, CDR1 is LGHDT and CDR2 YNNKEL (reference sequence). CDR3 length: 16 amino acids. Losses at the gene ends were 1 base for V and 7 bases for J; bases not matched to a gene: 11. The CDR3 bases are TGTGCCAGCAGCCAAGTGAGACTAGCGGAACGGGAGGAGCAGTACTTC. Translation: CASSQVRLAEREEQYF.

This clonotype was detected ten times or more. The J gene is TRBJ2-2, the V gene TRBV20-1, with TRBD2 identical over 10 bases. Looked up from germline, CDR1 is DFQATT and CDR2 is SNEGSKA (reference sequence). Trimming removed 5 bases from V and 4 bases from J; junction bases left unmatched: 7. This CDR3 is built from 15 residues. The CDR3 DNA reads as TGCAGTGCTCCTCTAGCGGGAGAGGTCACCGGGGAGCTGTTTTTT. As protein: CSAPLAGEVTGELFF.

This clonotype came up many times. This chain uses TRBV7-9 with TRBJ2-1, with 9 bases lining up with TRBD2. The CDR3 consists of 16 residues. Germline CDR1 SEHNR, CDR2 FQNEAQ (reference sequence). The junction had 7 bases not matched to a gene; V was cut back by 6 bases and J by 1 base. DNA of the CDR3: TGTGCCAGCAGGCCTCTTAGCGGGAGATCCTACAATGAGCAGTTCTTC. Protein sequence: CASRPLSGRSYNEQFF.

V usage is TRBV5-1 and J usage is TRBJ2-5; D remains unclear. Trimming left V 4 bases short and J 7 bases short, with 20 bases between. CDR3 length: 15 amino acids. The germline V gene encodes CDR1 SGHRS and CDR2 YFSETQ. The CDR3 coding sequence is TGCGCCAGCAGCGGCACCGGCACGAGCAAGGGGACCCAGTACTTC. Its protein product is CASSGTGTSKGTQYF.

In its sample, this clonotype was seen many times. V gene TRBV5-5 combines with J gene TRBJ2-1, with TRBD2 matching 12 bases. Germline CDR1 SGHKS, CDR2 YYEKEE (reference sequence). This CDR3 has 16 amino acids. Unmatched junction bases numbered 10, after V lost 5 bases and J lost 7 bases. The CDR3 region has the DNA TGTGCCAGCAGTGAACGACTAGCGGGAGCAAAGAATGAGCAGTTCTTC. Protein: CASSERLAGAKNEQFF.

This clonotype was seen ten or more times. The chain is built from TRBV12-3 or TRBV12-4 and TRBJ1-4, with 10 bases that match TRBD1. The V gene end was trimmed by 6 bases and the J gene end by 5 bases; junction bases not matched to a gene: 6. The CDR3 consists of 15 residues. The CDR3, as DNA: TGTGCCAGCAGCGATTGGACAGGGGGAAATGAAAAACTGTTTTTT. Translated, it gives CASSDWTGGNEKLFF.

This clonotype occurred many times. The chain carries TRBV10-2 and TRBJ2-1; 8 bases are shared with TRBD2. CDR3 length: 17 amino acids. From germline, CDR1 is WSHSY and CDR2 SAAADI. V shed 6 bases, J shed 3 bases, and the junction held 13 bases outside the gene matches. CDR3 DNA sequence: TGCGCCAGCAGCCCCGACCCTGAGCGGGGGTTCTACAATGAGCAGTTCTTC. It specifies CASSPDPERGFYNEQFF.

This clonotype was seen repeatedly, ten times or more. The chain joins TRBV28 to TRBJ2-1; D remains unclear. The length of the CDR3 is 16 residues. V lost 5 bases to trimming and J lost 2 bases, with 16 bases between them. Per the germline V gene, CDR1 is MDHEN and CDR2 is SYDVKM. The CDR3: CASSGFRPEAYNEQFF. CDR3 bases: TGTGCCAGCAGTGGATTTCGCCCAGAGGCCTACAATGAGCAGTTCTTC.

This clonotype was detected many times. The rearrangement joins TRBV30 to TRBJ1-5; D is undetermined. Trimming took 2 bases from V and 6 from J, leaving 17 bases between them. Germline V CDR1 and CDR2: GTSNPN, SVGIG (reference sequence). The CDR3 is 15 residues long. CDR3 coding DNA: TGTGCCTGGAGTCCTCCCTTCCCCGGGAGTCAGCCCCAGCATTTT. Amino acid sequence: CAWSPPFPGSQPQHF.

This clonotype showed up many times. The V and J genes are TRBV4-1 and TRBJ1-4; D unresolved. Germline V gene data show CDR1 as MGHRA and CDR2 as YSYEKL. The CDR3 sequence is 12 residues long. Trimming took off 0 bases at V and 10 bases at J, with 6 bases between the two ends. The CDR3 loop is CASSQDTSKLFF. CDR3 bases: TGCGCCAGCAGCCAAGATACCTCAAAACTGTTTTTT.

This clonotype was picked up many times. The CDR3 region has the DNA TGTGCCAGCAGCTTAACAGGGGGCGGGATGAACACTGAAGCTTTCTTT. Protein product: CASSLTGGGMNTEAFF. The V call is TRBV7-2, the J call TRBJ1-1; TRBD1 matches at 9 bases. CDR1 is SGHTA and CDR2 is FQGNSA in the germline V gene. CDR3 length: 16 amino acids. Unmatched junction bases numbered 4, after V lost 2 bases and J lost 0 bases.